This paragraph reports one TCR beta chain. This clone was recorded only once. Which antigen it targets is not known. No much larger clone exists at a distance of one base, and base qualities are not known. The cohort consisted of hundreds of healthy bone marrow donors. At the time of sampling, all cohort members were nominally healthy, though unrecorded immune exposures were likely present. The donor tested CMV seronegative, placing the donor among the roughly 350 seronegative members of the cohort. A peripheral blood sample was provided by each donor, and peripheral blood mononuclear cells were used for TCR beta sequencing. The Qiagen DNeasy Blood Extraction Kit was used to extract genomic DNA from the blood cell samples. The library was produced with the immunoSEQ multiplex PCR assay. For the multiplex PCR, a mixture combining 60 forward primers for TCR Vbeta segments and 13 reverse primers for TCR Jbeta segments was used. Amplification of the CDR3 region of rearranged TCR beta genes was performed with a multiplex PCR assay on genomic DNA. On the Illumina HiSeq System, the amplified TCR beta libraries were sequenced as 87-base-pair reads. In the original analysis: A later analysis tallied about 77 million unique TCR beta chains across the approximately 670 repertoires, and roughly 11 million of those chains were shared by two or more donors. To remove PCR and sequencing errors, raw reads were error-corrected and collapsed into unique sequences using a nearest-neighbor algorithm that merged closely related sequences. CDR3 sequences were aligned to IMGT reference sequences to assign V, D and J gene segments. For a sequence to be retained, a match of at least six nucleotides to both a V gene segment and a J gene segment was required. Rearrangements were called productive when the CDR3 lacked stop codons and stayed in frame with V and J; all others were non-productive. Following IMGT convention, CDR3 was defined as the stretch from the second conserved V-encoded cysteine up to the conserved J-encoded phenylalanine. The earlier analysis of about 620 of the donors excluded sequences that lacked an unambiguous match to a single V gene segment. An earlier analysis of approximately 590 of the donors classified V segments as functional when productive rearrangements were above 56.7% and as segregating when the standard deviation between donors was above 5%. A statistical classification framework was built for diagnosing cytomegalovirus status from the catalog of TCR beta chain sequences. In a later analysis, TCR nucleotide sequences were compared against IMGT/GENE-DB human TR gene sequences so that V and J genes could be assigned. The TCRdist pipeline was used in a later analysis to assign CDR3 sequences and most-parsimonious VDJ recombination scenarios. A later analysis defined each TCR beta chain by its CDR3 amino acid sequence plus V-gene family, and excluded reads lacking a unique V-gene family. In a later analysis, some 600 highly shared, low-generation-probability nucleotide sequences were removed to address suspected cross-contamination and a sequencing artifact. In a later analysis, a clonal expansion index for each public chain was calculated from normalized within-repertoire ranks of inferred template counts. Generation probabilities in a later analysis came from a VDJ recombination model fitted to out-of-frame rearrangements, and those results were checked against IGoR. A later analysis scored TCR-TCR, TCR-HLA and TCR-CMV co-occurrence with hypergeometric tests, applying a repertoire-size bias correction to TCR pairs. In a later analysis, false discovery rates were estimated by permuting HLA or CMV assignments 20 times. In a later analysis, co-occurring TCRs were grouped with DBSCAN, and TCRdist sequence similarity was added when clustering was performed within HLA-allele-positive subsets. Repertoires with fewer than 30,000 or more than 120,000 public chains were left out of co-occurrence clustering, as were five repertoires with anomalous nucleotide sharing. Held by TCRdb, this immuneACCESS table contains in-frame sequences only and omits some clones. Under half of the omission traces to an unresolved V gene where checked; the cause of the rest is unknown. The V and J calls and clone size were taken over from that table, and D and trimming were inferred from the DNA. The sample contains approximately 220,000 clones, approximately 80% of them found a single time. Roughly 0.66% of the sample goes to the ten largest clones.

The source of the sample is a study of cytomegalovirus exposure and HLA in healthy donors (TCRdb year 2017). Context from the whole study: In an earlier analysis of fewer than 750 of the donors, 250 to 350 Gb of sequence data and approximately 100 million unique TCR beta sequences from about 190 million T cells were reported. Roughly 300 gigabases of sequencing data and roughly 80 million unique TCR sequences made up an early release that covered approximately 700 HLA-typed donors. Of the roughly 420 genotyped donors, less than 90% were placed in the genetic ancestry cluster associated with self-reported Caucasian donors. The study aimed to test whether signatures of past pathogen exposure could be identified by cataloging public T cell receptors. The study profiled the T cell repertoires of hundreds of subjects by immunosequencing and related them to cytomegalovirus serostatus. In addition to the first cohort of several hundred subjects, a separate validation cohort of 100 to 150 different subjects was used. To predict cytomegalovirus infection status, the study combined high-throughput TCR immunosequencing, statistical association of individual TCRs with disease status, and machine learning. In a later analysis, previously published TCR beta repertoires from 550 to 700 donors were re-analyzed and high-resolution HLA genotyping was added so that TCR occurrence patterns could be studied. The later analysis used no new phenotypic data to find candidate immune exposures, relying instead on TCR beta sequences and their occurrence across donors. In an earlier analysis of roughly 540 of the donors, high-throughput TCR beta sequencing was used to judge whether each TCR beta V gene segment behaved as functional or pseudogenic. Donor age, sex, ethnicity and CMV serostatus were compiled together with the repertoire data. In a later genetic analysis, genome-wide SNP genotypes for about three fifths of the 666 donors were used, and that subset was treated as a discovery cohort. All discovery cohort repertoires had been generated on a single sequencing platform. HLA typing covered class I and class II loci at four-digit resolution. The number of typed donors differed by locus: about 620-640 for A, B, C, DRB1 and DQB1; some 500 for DQA1; 606 for DPA1; and 400 to 480 for DPB1. Because of strong linkage in the cohort, five DR-DQ haplotypes were treated as single units for association and clustering. Across 398 genotyped donors of the cohort, an average of about 250,000 unique TCR beta nucleotide sequences per donor were sequenced, and 15% to 20% of those sequences were non-productive. Paper-wide results and their limitations: Broadly in line with IMGT annotations, most TCR beta V segments showed up in productive rearrangements about 90% or about 30% of the time in an earlier analysis of 587 of the donors. The authors suggested that the approach could potentially be generalized to other disease states and immunological phenotypes. A further reported finding was that TCR beta sequences accurately predicted the HLA-A and HLA-B alleles for most subjects in the first cohort. CMV serostatus was the only immune exposure information available for the cohort. Specific HLA alleles were associated with more than 15,000 TCR beta sequences at a false discovery rate of 0.05 in a later analysis. Most CMV-associated TCR beta chains appeared to be HLA-restricted in a later analysis, and the HLA associations seemed to be driven largely by CMV exposure. Linkage disequilibrium might explain the correlated functional status among segregating V segments, but an unknown experimental factor could not be excluded. The classifier was reported to diagnose cytomegalovirus status with high specificity and sensitivity in both the original cohort and the validation cohort. In the study, about 150 TCR beta chains were listed as associated with cytomegalovirus. Most TCR sequences were seen in very few donors, while some public TCRs were found in many individuals. According to a later analysis, TCR association rates differed among HLA loci, with DRB1 alleles showing the most associated TCRs and HLA-C alleles showing the fewest. Compared with the roughly 670-donor mean, donors in an Asian-associated ancestry cluster had fewer N-insertions in productive TCRs, according to a later genetic analysis. Because counts were too low, seventeen rarely observed V segments, including chromosome 9 orphons, were excluded from the earlier analysis of about 500 of the donors. Only TCR beta chains were sequenced in this cohort, and the absence of alpha or paired-chain data limited detectable features. A cluster of highly shared sequence variants was judged likely to represent a technical artifact of the sequencing pipeline. In a later analysis, HLA-associated TCR beta chains showed more clonal expansion and lower generation probabilities than non-associated chains that were equally common. A few of the identified cytomegalovirus-associated TCR beta chains were confirmed in vitro to be specific for cytomegalovirus antigens. Several of the top co-occurrence clusters appeared to be linked to parvovirus B19, influenza, CMV and Epstein-Barr virus, according to a later analysis. When HLA alleles, especially DR and DQ, strongly co-occurred, attributing TCR associations to individual alleles was difficult. Some IMGT-functional V segments, including TRBV6-2 and TRBV6-3, could not be told apart with the 87-base-pair reads, so those segments were excluded. Presence/absence analyses assumed roughly uniform sequencing depth across donors, an assumption that may not hold. Because HLA typing was missing for some donors at each locus, association tests included only the typed subset. An association between a missense DCLRE1C variant and V-gene and J-gene trimming of TCR beta chains was found in a later genetic analysis and replicated in an independent cohort.

The CDR3 runs 15 residues from the cysteine to the phenylalanine. Here the CDR3 DNA is all that survives: 45 bases in frame from base 1. Relative to germline, V is missing 1 base and J is missing 7 bases, with 6 bases of the junction outside any gene match. CDR1 is given as SGDLS and CDR2 as YYNGEE, both from the germline V gene. What was sequenced was PBMCs. The TCR comes from a boy younger than 10 in good health and CMV-seronegative. Recombination connected TRBV9 to TRBJ2-2; TRBD1 lines up with 8 middle nucleotides. The CDR3 amino acid sequence is: CASSVYRGDGGELFF. The DNA sequence follows: TGTGCCAGCAGCGTATACAGGGGGGATGGCGGGGAGCTGTTTTTT.